These 17 T cell receptor beta chains were all obtained from the same sample, sequenced in a study of blood T cell repertoires in COVID-19. Libraries were prepared by immunoSEQ multiplex PCR; TCRdb keeps only in-frame clonotypes and omits some of them. The sample consists of around 310,000 clones, around 90% of them appearing once. The sequenced sample consisted of peripheral blood. The receptor set was obtained from a middle-aged woman with COVID-19, enrolled during active disease.

This chain joins TRBV19 and TRBJ1-6; tentative D call: TRBD1 (6 bases). V was pared by 6 bases and J by 10 bases, with 16 bases between. This CDR3 has 14 residues. Germline values: CDR1 LNHDA, CDR2 SQIVND (reference sequence). The CDR3, as DNA: TGTGCCAGTAGGGGCACAGGGCTAGGGTCACCCCTCCACTTT. As protein: CASRGTGLGSPLHF.

The rearrangement joins TRBV5-1 to TRBJ1-2; 7 bases match TRBD1. V shed 3 bases, J shed 4 bases, and the junction held 9 bases outside the gene matches. The CDR3 totals 15 residues. In germline, CDR1 is SGHRS, CDR2 YFSETQ. CDR3 residues: CASSSRPGTAYGYTF. The CDR3 region has the DNA TGCGCCAGCAGCTCCCGGCCCGGGACAGCCTATGGCTACACCTTC.

This chain links TRBV12-3 or TRBV12-4 with TRBJ1-5; D is perhaps TRBD1 (6 bases). The CDR3 runs 12 residues. The V end was cut by 1 base, the J end by 14 bases, with 12 bases between. The CDR3 nucleotides are TGTGCCAGCAGTTTAGGGGCAGGGGCCGAGCATTTT. It yields the protein CASSLGAGAEHF.

The V call is TRBV7-2, the J call TRBJ2-1, with 10 positions matching TRBD2. This CDR3 contains 13 residues. The germline gives CDR1 SGHTA, CDR2 FQGNSA. Unmatched junction bases numbered 1, after V lost 1 base and J lost 10 bases. CDR3 in amino acids: CASSLGTSGEQFF. In nucleotides, the CDR3 is TGTGCCAGCAGCTTAGGGACTAGCGGCGAGCAGTTCTTC.

The V gene is TRBV29-1, the J gene TRBJ1-3; tentative D call: TRBD1 (6 bases). This CDR3 comprises 16 residues. Germline V gives CDR1 SQVTM, CDR2 ANQGSEA. Trimming pared 3 bases from V and 4 bases from J, leaving 19 bases between. CDR3 loop: CSVDMGTGRGGNTIYF. The CDR3, as DNA: TGCAGCGTTGATATGGGAACAGGGCGTGGCGGAAACACCATATATTTT.

The chain uses TRBV19 and TRBJ2-5; 14 bases map to TRBD2. CDR3 length equals 18 residues. The V segment lost 3 bases and the J segment 0 bases; nucleotides outside the gene matches: 6. Germline-derived CDR1 and CDR2 are LNHDA and SQIVND (reference sequence). Written as DNA, the CDR3 is TGTGCCAGTAGTATGGGACTAGCGGGGGCCCCGTACCAAGAGACCCAGTACTTC. Protein product: CASSMGLAGAPYQETQYF.

This sequence joins TRBV7-9 and TRBJ1-4, with a weak D call TRBD1 (5 bases). V was pared by 1 base and J by 5 bases, with 14 bases between. Per germline, CDR1 SEHNR and CDR2 FQNEAQ (reference sequence). The CDR3 sequence is 16 residues long. CDR3 amino acids: CASSLEGPRANEKLFF. CDR3 nucleotides: TGTGCCAGCAGCTTAGAGGGGCCTCGGGCGAATGAAAAACTGTTTTTT.

The J gene is TRBJ1-2, the V gene TRBV21-1; the tabulated D call, TRBD1, remains unverified against the DNA. TRBV21-1 constitutes a pseudogene. The CDR3 spans 17 residues. This CDR3 reads CASSKAVQGPESYGYTF. The CDR3 region has the DNA TGTGCCAGCAGCAAAGCGGTCCAGGGTCCGGAAAGCTATGGCTACACCTTC.

The chain employs TRBV6-2 or TRBV6-3 and TRBJ2-7; perhaps TRBD2 as D (5 bases). There are 13 residues in the CDR3. Germline CDR1 MNHEY, CDR2 SVGEGT. The ends were cut back, 5 bases at V and 2 bases at J, with 10 bases in the middle. CDR3 nucleotide sequence: TGTGCCAGCAGTAGCGAGCGGCCCTACGAGCAGTACTTC. Translation: CASSSERPYEQYF.

V usage is TRBV7-9 and J usage is TRBJ2-6; no firm D call. The V and J ends lost 1 base and 4 bases respectively, with 11 bases between them. This CDR3 comprises 16 residues. Germline loops: CDR1 SEHNR, CDR2 FQNEAQ (reference sequence). The CDR3 DNA reads TGTGCCAGCAGCTTAGGCGGATACTCCGGGGCCAACGTCCTGACTTTC. It encodes CASSLGGYSGANVLTF.

The V and J genes are TRBV7-2 and TRBJ1-1; a weak D match, TRBD1 (5 bases). Trimming pared 1 base from V and 11 bases from J, leaving 8 bases between. CDR1 is SGHTA, CDR2 FQGNSA, per germline. The CDR3 is 11 residues long. CDR3 loop: CASSLVAGAFF. Here the CDR3 DNA reads TGTGCCAGCAGCTTAGTCGCAGGGGCTTTCTTT.

The genes are TRBV27 and TRBJ1-5; possibly TRBD1 for D (6 bases). V was clipped by 5 bases and J by 10 bases, with 18 bases between them. CDR3 length equals 14 residues. Germline assignment: CDR1 MNHEY and CDR2 SMNVEV (reference sequence). In DNA form, the CDR3 reads TGTGCCAGCAGTCCCAACAGGGAGAGTGAACCCCAGCATTTT. Protein sequence: CASSPNRESEPQHF.

This clone came up once. CDR3 nucleotides: TGTGCCAGCCGTTTCGGGCCGGCGGGTAGCTCCTACGAGCAGTACTTC. This encodes CASRFGPAGSSYEQYF. The rearrangement links TRBV7-3 to TRBJ2-7, with D tentatively TRBD2 (5 bases). The CDR3 runs to 16 residues. Trimming shortened V by 8 bases and J by 0 bases, and 20 bases separated the two germline ends. CDR1 and CDR2 (germline): SGHTA, FQGTGA.

The chain employs TRBV27 and TRBJ1-1; no firm D call. The CDR3 spans 15 residues. V was clipped by 5 bases and J by 0 bases, with 13 bases between them. Germline CDR1 and CDR2: MNHEY and SMNVEV (reference sequence). The CDR3 nucleotides read TGTGCCAGCAGTCCTTCTTGGGCCCTGAACACTGAAGCTTTCTTT. Translating it yields CASSPSWALNTEAFF.

The chain couples TRBV2 to TRBJ2-1; 9 nucleotides line up with TRBD2. This CDR3 is 15 amino acids long. The germline gives CDR1 SNHLY, CDR2 FYNNEI. V trimming: 7 bases; J trimming: 4 bases; junction bases outside the gene matches: 8. The CDR3 DNA is TGTGCCAGCAATCGCGATCTAGCGGGATACAATGAGCAGTTCTTC. It encodes CASNRDLAGYNEQFF.

This rearrangement joins TRBV6-5 to TRBJ1-5; 7 positions match TRBD1. V shed 7 bases, J shed 5 bases, and the junction held 8 bases outside the gene matches. CDR3 length: 14 residues. Germline-derived CDR1 and CDR2 are MNHEY and SVGAGI. Written as DNA, the CDR3 is TGTGCCAGCAAGAGGGAACAGGGGTATCAGCCCCAGCATTTT. Protein product: CASKREQGYQPQHF.

The chain carries TRBV5-1 and TRBJ1-3; D is unresolved. The CDR3 runs 18 residues. From germline, CDR1 is SGHRS and CDR2 YFSETQ. Trimming removed 4 bases at V and 0 bases at J, with 20 bases between. CDR3 in DNA: TGCGCCAGCAGCCAGAACCCACCGACTCTTACCTCTGGAAACACCATATATTTT. Residues: CASSQNPPTLTSGNTIYF.